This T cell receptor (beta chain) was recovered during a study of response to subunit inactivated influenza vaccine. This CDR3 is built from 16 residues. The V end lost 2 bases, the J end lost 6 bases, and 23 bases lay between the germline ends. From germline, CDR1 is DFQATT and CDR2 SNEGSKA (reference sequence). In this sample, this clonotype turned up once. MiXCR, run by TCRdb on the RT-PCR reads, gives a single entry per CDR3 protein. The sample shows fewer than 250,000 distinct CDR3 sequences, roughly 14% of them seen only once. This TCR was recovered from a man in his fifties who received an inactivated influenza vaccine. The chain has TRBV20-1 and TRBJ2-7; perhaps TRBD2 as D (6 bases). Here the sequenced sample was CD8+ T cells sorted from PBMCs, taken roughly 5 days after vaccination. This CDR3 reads CSARPTGLSFSFEQYF. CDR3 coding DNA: TGCAGTGCTAGACCTACCGGACTATCCTTCTCTTTCGAGCAGTACTTC.